What follows describes a single T cell receptor beta chain. The target of this receptor is not known. The record has no base qualities; no much larger clone is one base away. Genomic DNA was isolated with the QIAamp DNA kit from frozen aliquots of single-cell suspensions that had not been sorted. Surgically resected non-small cell lung cancer tissue was used for the tumour samples. Tissues arrived within 2 hours after resection and were immediately processed into single-cell suspensions. Tissue was mechanically dissociated and enzymatically digested with DNase I, collagenase I and hyaluronidase for roughly 32 minutes at 37 °C, then filtered and RBC-lysed. The sample belongs to a study of immune cell composition in non-small cell lung cancer (dated by TCRdb to 2016 to 2017). Looking at the study overall: Histologic subtype, mostly lung adenocarcinoma or squamous cell carcinoma, was determined with H&E together with p63, CK5, Napsin A and TTF-1 immunohistochemistry. Adaptive Biotechnologies TCR-beta sequencing was carried out on a few dozen paired NSCLC tumour and non-adjacent lung specimens, as well as on 26 tumour-only specimens. Supplementary cohort #1 consisted of more than 8 lung adenocarcinoma cases with paired tumour/lung TCR-beta sequencing and with TIL populations generated to assess tumour reactivity. A handful of tumour specimens with TCR-beta data were rare histological subtypes and were excluded from the subtype comparisons. Findings and caveats that apply to the study as a whole: Nearly half of NSCLC cases had tumour-associated clones >0.5%, with more than 70% of squamous carcinomas showing such clones compared with under 35% of adenocarcinomas. Across ten to eleven adenocarcinoma cases, the maximal tumour-associated clone frequency showed a strong correlation with TIL tumour reactivity, but overall clonality showed no such correlation. Lung squamous cell carcinoma tumours had significantly higher Top 10 clone scores and productive clonality than lung adenocarcinoma tumours. The reactivity cohort included only 10 or so cases, and whether tumour-reactive clones share sequences with the dominant in vivo tumour-associated clones was not shown. No significant correlation was found between tumour TCR-beta clonality and smoking pack-years.

A two-step multiplex PCR was used to amplify TCR-beta CDR3 regions from genomic DNA, and Illumina-compatible adaptors were added in the second step. TCR-beta immunosequencing was carried out on an Illumina platform through the commercial immunoSEQ service. The study's processing was this. Two measures summarised the repertoires: productive clonality, and Top 10 Clones, meaning the percentage of T-cell templates coming from the ten most frequent sequences. Values of productive clonality ranged from 0 to 1, with a monoclonal population indicated by a value of 1. Tumour-associated clones, identified using log10 scatter plots, were defined as sequences that made up at least 0.1% of tumour T-cell templates and were not found in the matched non-adjacent lung. Two-group comparisons used Student's t-tests, stages used ANOVA, and relationships used linear regression, analysed in GraphPad Prism7 and R. Drawn from immuneACCESS, this table holds only the in-frame rearrangements with V and J called that TCRdb kept. Clones are partly lost; checked studies trace under half to an unresolved V gene and leave the rest unexplained. V, J and clone size are taken as reported in that table, and D and trimming were inferred from the DNA itself. The table for this sample lists 11,000 or so clones; 64% of them were counted only once. Approximately 20% of the sample is in the top ten clones.

The germline V gene (reference sequence) specifies SEHNR as CDR1 and FQNEAQ as CDR2. Trimming removed 0 bases from V and 6 bases from J, leaving 6 bases between the germline ends. The CDR3 spans 12 residues, from the cysteine through the phenylalanine. Only the CDR3 DNA is retained, 36 bases long and in frame from the first base. The sample comprised lung tumor tissue. The TCR comes from a human donor with non-small cell lung cancer. The chain was built from TRBV7-9 and TRBJ2-7, with the identity of the D gene unclear. The bases are TGTGCCAGCAGCTTAGCTGGCGGCGAGCAGTACTTC. It is translated as CASSLAGGEQYF.